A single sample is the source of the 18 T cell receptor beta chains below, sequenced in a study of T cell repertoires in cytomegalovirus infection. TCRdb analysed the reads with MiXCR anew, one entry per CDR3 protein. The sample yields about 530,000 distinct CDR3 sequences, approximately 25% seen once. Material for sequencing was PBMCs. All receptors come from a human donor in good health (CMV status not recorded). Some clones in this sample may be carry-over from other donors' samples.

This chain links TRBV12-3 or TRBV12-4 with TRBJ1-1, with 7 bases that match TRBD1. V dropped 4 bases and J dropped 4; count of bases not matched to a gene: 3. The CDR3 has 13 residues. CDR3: CASSYRQGTEAFF. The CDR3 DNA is TGTGCCAGCAGTTACCGACAGGGCACTGAAGCTTTCTTT.

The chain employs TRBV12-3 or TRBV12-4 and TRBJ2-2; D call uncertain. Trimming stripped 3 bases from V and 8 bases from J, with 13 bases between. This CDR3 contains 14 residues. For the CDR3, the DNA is TGTGCCAGCAGTTTGGTCAGTGGGCGAGGGGAGCTGTTTTTT. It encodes CASSLVSGRGELFF.

The CDR3 bases are TGTGCCACCAGTGATCCGGGCGGGGTAGGGGATCAGCCCCAGCATTTT. Protein product: CATSDPGGVGDQPQHF. V gene TRBV24-1 combines with J gene TRBJ1-5; possibly TRBD1 for D (5 bases). The germline CDR1 and CDR2 sequences are KGHDR and SFDVKD. V lost 3 bases to trimming and J lost 5 bases, with 16 bases between them. This CDR3 is built from 16 residues.

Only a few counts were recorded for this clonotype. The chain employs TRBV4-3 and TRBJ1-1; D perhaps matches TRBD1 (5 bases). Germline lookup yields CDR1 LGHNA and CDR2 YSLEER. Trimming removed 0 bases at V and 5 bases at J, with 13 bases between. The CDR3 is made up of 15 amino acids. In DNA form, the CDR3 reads TGCGCCAGCAGCCAAGATCAAGCCGGGACGACTGAAGCTTTCTTT. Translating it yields CASSQDQAGTTEAFF.

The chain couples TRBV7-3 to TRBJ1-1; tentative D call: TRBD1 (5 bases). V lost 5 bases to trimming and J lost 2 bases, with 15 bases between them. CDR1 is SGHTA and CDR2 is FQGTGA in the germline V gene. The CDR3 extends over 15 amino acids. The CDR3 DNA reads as TGTGCCAGCAGCGTTCAGGGAGGGAGAAACACTGAAGCTTTCTTT. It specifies CASSVQGGRNTEAFF. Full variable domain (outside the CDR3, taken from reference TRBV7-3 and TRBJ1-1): GAGVSQTPSNKVTEKGKYVELRCDPISGHTALYWYRQSLGQGPEFLIYFQGTGAADDSGLPNDRFFAVRPEGSVSTLKIQRTERGDSAVYLCASSVQGGRNTEAFFGQGTRLTVV.

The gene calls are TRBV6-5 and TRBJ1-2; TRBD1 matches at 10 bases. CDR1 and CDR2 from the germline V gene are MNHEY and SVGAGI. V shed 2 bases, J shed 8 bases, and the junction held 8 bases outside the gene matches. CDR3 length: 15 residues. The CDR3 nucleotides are TGTGCCAGCAGTTACGGGACAGGGACAGGGGACGGCTACACCTTC. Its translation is CASSYGTGTGDGYTF.

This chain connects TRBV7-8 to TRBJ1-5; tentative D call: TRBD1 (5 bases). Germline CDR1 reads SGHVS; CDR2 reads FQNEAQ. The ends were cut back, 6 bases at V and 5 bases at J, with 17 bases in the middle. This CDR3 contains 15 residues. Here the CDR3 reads CASRGPGREDQPQHF. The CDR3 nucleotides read TGTGCCAGCAGAGGACCGGGACGGGAAGATCAGCCCCAGCATTTT.

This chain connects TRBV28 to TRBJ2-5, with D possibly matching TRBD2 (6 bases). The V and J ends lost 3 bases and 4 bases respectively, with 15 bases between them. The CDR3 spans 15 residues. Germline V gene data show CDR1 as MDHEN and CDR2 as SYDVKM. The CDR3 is CASSFTTSGSETQYF. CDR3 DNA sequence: TGTGCCAGCAGTTTTACGACTAGTGGATCAGAGACCCAGTACTTC.

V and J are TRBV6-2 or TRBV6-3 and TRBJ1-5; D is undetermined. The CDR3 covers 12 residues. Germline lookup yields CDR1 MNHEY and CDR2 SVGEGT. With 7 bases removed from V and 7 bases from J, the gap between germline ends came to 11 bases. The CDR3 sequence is CASKSEGQPQHF. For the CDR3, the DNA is TGTGCCAGCAAGTCCGAGGGACAGCCCCAGCATTTT.

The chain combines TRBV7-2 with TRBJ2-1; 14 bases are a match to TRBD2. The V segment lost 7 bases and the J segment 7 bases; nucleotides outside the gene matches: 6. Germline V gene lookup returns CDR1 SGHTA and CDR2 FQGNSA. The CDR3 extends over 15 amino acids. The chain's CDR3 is CASTGTSGSLNEQFF. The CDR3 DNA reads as TGTGCCAGCACTGGGACTAGCGGGAGTTTAAATGAGCAGTTCTTC. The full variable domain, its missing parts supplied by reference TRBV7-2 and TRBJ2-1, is GAGVSQSPSNKVTEKGKDVELRCDPISGHTALYWYRQSLGQGLEFLIYFQGNSAPDKSGLPSDRFSAERTGGSVSTLTIQRTQQEDSAVYLCASTGTSGSLNEQFFGPGTRLTVL.

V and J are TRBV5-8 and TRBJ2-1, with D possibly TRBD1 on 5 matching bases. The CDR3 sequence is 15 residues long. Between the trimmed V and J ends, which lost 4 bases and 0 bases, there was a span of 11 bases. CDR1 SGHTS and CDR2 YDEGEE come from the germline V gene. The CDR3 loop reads CASSNTGYSYNEQFF. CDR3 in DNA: TGTGCCAGCAGCAATACAGGTTACTCCTACAATGAGCAGTTCTTC.

Written as DNA, the CDR3 is TGCAGTGCTAGTTATAGCGGGAGATGGGGAGATACGCAGTATTTT. Translating it yields CSASYSGRWGDTQYF. The V call is TRBV20-1, the J call TRBJ2-3; 9 nucleotides agree with TRBD2. The ends lost 3 bases at V and 5 bases at J; junction bases unmatched: 9. The length of the CDR3 is 15 residues. In germline, CDR1 is DFQATT, CDR2 SNEGSKA (reference sequence).

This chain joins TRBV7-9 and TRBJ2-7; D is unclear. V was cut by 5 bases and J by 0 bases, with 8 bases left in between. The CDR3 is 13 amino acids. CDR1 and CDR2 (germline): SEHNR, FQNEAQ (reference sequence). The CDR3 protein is CASSLDPSYEQYF. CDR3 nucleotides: TGTGCCAGCAGCCTCGACCCCTCCTACGAGCAGTACTTC. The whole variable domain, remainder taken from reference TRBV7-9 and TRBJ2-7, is DTGVSQNPRHKITKRGQNVTFRCDPISEHNRLYWYRQTLGQGPEFLTYFQNEAQLEKSRLLSDRFSAERPKGSFSTLEIQRTEQGDSAMYLCASSLDPSYEQYFGPGTRLTVT.

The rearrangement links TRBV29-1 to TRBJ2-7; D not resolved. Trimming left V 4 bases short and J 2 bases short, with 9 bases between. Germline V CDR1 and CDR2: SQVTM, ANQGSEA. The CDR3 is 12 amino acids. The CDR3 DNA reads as TGCAGCGTTGCCAATGACCCCTACGAGCAGTACTTC. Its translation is CSVANDPYEQYF.

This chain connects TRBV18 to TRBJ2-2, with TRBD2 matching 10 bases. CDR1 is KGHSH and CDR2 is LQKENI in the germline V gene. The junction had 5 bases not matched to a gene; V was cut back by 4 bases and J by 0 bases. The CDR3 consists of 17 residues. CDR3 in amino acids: CASSLSGLAANTGELFF. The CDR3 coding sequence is TGTGCCAGCTCACTTTCAGGACTAGCGGCGAACACCGGGGAGCTGTTTTTT.

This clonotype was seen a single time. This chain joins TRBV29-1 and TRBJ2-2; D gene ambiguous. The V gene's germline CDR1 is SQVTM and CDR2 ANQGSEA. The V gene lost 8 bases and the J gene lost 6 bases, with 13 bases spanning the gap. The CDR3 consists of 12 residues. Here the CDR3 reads CSLRGEAGELFF. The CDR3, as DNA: TGCAGCTTAAGAGGCGAGGCCGGGGAGCTGTTTTTT.

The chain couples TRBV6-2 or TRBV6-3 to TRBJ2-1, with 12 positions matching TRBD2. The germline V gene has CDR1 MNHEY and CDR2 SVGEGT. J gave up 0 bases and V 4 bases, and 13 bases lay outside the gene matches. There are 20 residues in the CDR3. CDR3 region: CASSSLPGLAGLSSYNEQFF. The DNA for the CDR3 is TGTGCCAGCAGTTCACTACCGGGACTAGCGGGCTTGAGCTCCTACAATGAGCAGTTCTTC.

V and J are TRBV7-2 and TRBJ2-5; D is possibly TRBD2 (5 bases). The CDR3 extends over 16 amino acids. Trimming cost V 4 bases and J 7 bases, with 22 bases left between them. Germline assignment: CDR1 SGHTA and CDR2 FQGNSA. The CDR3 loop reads CASSYEEGVKRGTQYF. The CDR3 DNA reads TGTGCCAGCAGCTACGAAGAAGGAGTTAAACGGGGGACCCAGTACTTC.